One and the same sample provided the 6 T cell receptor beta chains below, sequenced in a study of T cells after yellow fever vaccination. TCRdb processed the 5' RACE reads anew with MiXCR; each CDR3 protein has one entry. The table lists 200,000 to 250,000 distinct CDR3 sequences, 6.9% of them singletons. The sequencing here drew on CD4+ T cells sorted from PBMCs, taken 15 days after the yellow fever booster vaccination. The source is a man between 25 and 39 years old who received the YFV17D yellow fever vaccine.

The CDR3 is CASTSTQGSYNEQFF. DNA of the CDR3: TGTGCCAGCACCTCGACCCAAGGCTCCTACAATGAGCAGTTCTTC. The chain links TRBV7-2 to TRBJ2-1, with D uncertain. Germline V gene lookup returns CDR1 SGHTA and CDR2 FQGNSA. CDR3 size: 15 residues. V was clipped by 7 bases and J by 0 bases, with 13 bases between them.

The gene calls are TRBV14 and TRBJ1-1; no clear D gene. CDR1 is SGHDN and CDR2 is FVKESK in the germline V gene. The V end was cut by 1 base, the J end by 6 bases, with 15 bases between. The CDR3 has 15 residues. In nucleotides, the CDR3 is TGTGCCAGCAGCCAAGTCGCTGGTCCCAACTCTGAAGCTTTCTTT. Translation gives CASSQVAGPNSEAFF.

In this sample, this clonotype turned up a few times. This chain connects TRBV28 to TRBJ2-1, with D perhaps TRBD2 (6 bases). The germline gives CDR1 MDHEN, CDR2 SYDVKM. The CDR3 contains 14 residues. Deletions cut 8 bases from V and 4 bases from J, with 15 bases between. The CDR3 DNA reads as TGTGCCAGCCCCAAAGCGGGTAGTTACAATGAGCAGTTCTTC. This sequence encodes CASPKAGSYNEQFF.

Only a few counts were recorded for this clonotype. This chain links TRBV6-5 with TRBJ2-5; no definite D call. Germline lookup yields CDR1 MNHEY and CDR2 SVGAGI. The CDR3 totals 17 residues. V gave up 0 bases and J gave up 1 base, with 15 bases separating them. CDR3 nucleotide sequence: TGTGCCAGCAGTTACTCGACTGGCGGTCCCCCCCAAGAGACCCAGTACTTC. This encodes CASSYSTGGPPQETQYF.

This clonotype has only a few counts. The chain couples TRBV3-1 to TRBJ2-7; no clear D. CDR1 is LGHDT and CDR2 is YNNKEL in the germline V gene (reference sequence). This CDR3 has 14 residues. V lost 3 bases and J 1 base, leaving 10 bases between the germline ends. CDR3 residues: CASSHSQPSYEQYF. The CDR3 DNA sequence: TGTGCCAGCAGCCATTCTCAACCTTCCTACGAGCAGTACTTC.

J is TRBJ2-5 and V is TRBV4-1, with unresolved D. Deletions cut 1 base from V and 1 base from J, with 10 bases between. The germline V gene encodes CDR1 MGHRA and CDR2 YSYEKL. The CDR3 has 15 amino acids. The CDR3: CASSQAGSVQETQYF. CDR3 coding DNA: TGCGCCAGCAGCCAAGCAGGCTCGGTCCAAGAGACCCAGTACTTC.